These 17 T cell receptor beta chains originate from one sample sequenced in a study of blood T cell repertoires in COVID-19. Method: immunoSEQ multiplex PCR; TCRdb's copy keeps in-frame clones and lacks some. The sample comprises some 300,000 clones, roughly 91% of which are singletons, and approximately 2% rests with the top ten. Specimen: peripheral blood. These receptor sequences come from a woman aged 30 to 39 with COVID-19, enrolled during active disease.

The J gene is TRBJ1-1, the V gene TRBV7-2, with D possibly matching TRBD1 (5 bases). The V gene's germline CDR1 is SGHTA and CDR2 FQGNSA. The CDR3 has 15 amino acids. V shed 5 bases and J shed 3 bases, with 16 bases lying between them. The CDR3 nucleotides read TGTGCCAGCAGCCGGGGGGGAAATTGGGACACTGAAGCTTTCTTT. It codes for CASSRGGNWDTEAFF.

This clone was found once. The genes are TRBV27 and TRBJ1-6; D gene ambiguous. The CDR3 is 14 residues long. V lost 2 bases and J lost 7, with 9 bases in between. Germline V CDR1 and CDR2: MNHEY, SMNVEV (reference sequence). The CDR3 DNA is TGTGCCAGCAGTTTACGGGATTTAAATTCACCCCTCCACTTT. Its translation: CASSLRDLNSPLHF.

V and J are TRBV7-8 and TRBJ1-2; D remains ambiguous. The CDR3 is made up of 16 amino acids. Trimming left V 5 bases short and J 5 bases short, with 21 bases between. The germline gives CDR1 SGHVS, CDR2 FQNEAQ. The CDR3 DNA follows: TGTGCCAGCAGCCGAGACCGCCGACTCAGCCATTATGGCTACACCTTC. Translated: CASSRDRRLSHYGYTF.

The chain employs TRBV19 and TRBJ2-1; no firm D call. Trimming shortened V by 3 bases and J by 4 bases, and 13 bases separated the two germline ends. The CDR3 has 15 residues. Germline loops: CDR1 LNHDA, CDR2 SQIVND (reference sequence). The CDR3 loop is CASSIATGSYNEQFF. The CDR3 nucleotides are TGTGCCAGTAGTATCGCCACCGGGTCTTACAATGAGCAGTTCTTC.

This clone was counted between two and nine times. An end of the junction does not agree with germline; a read error may underlie this. This chain uses TRBV4-1 with TRBJ1-1, with TRBD1 matching over 9 bases. The length of the CDR3 is 15 residues. From germline, CDR1 is MGHRA and CDR2 YSYEKL. CDR3 loop: CASSPAPGTGSEAFF. CDR3 DNA sequence: TGCGCCAGCAGCCCCGCTCCCGGGACAGGGTCTGAGGCTTTCTTT.

As to this clone: One end of the junction does not line up with germline, which may come from a read error. V usage is TRBV5-1 and J usage is TRBJ1-1; maybe TRBD1 (6 bases). The CDR3 is 13 residues long. CDR1 SGHRS and CDR2 YFSETQ come from the germline V gene. This CDR3 is CASRSTGSTEAFF. CDR3 bases: TGTGCCAGCAGGTCCACAGGGTCCACTGAAGCTTTCTTT.

This chain uses TRBV28 with TRBJ1-5; D gene ambiguous. CDR3 length equals 15 residues. Germline CDR1 MDHEN, CDR2 SYDVKM. Trimming stripped 6 bases from V and 2 bases from J, with 14 bases between. CDR3 loop: CASRLAGSGNQPQHF. DNA for the CDR3: TGTGCCAGCAGGCTAGCCGGGTCCGGCAATCAGCCCCAGCATTTT. Full variable domain (remainder filled in from reference TRBV28 and TRBJ1-5): DVKVTQSSRYLVKRTGEKVFLECVQDMDHENMFWYRQDPGLGLRLIYFSYDVKMKEKGDIPEGYSVSREKKERFSLILESASTNQTSMYLCASRLAGSGNQPQHFGDGTRLSIL.

The chain joins TRBV18 to TRBJ1-3; the D is unclear. The V end lost 2 bases, the J end lost 0 bases, and 8 bases lay between the germline ends. There are 15 residues in the CDR3. Germline V gene lookup returns CDR1 KGHSH and CDR2 LQKENI. CDR3 residues: CASSPMANSGNTIYF. CDR3 nucleotides: TGTGCCAGCTCACCAATGGCAAACTCTGGAAACACCATATATTTT.

The DNA for the CDR3 is TGTGCCACCAGCAGAGAACAACAAGATGAAGCTTTCTTT. Translated, it gives CATSREQQDEAFF. The chain has TRBV15 and TRBJ1-1, with D unclear. The ends were cut back, 0 bases at V and 7 bases at J, with 9 bases in the middle. Germline V CDR1 and CDR2: LNHNV, YYDKDF (reference sequence). The CDR3 consists of 13 residues.

This chain links TRBV5-1 with TRBJ2-1, with D possibly matching TRBD1 (5 bases). The germline gives CDR1 SGHRS, CDR2 YFSETQ. Trimming removed 1 base from V and 6 bases from J, with 11 bases in between. The length of the CDR3 is 14 residues. In nucleotides, the CDR3 is TGCGCCAGCAGCTTGTTTCAAGGGGCCAATGAGCAGTTCTTC. Protein sequence: CASSLFQGANEQFF.

The gene calls are TRBV28 and TRBJ1-5; 8 positions agree with TRBD1. The ends lost 6 bases at V and 9 bases at J; junction bases unmatched: 7. The CDR3 loop spans 13 amino acids. Germline-derived CDR1 and CDR2 are MDHEN and SYDVKM. The CDR3, as DNA: TGTGCCAGCAGCAAGGACAGGGTTGGGCCCCAGCATTTT. This encodes CASSKDRVGPQHF.

To note about this clone: The same CDR3 is also encoded by other DNA sequences in this sample. The V gene is TRBV9, the J gene TRBJ2-2, with TRBD2 matching over 10 bases. Trimming took 0 bases from V and 5 from J; bases not matched to a gene: 1. The germline V gene has CDR1 SGDLS and CDR2 YYNGEE. This CDR3 comprises 15 residues. CDR3 sequence (DNA): TGTGCCAGCAGCGTAGTAGCGGGGGGTACCGGGGAGCTGTTTTTT. Translating gives CASSVVAGGTGELFF.

The chain employs TRBV4-2 and TRBJ2-7; D gene uncertain. CDR3 length: 13 residues. Per the germline V gene, CDR1 is LGHNA and CDR2 is YNFKEQ. Trimming stripped 2 bases from V and 9 bases from J, with 14 bases between. CDR3 sequence: CASSQTDAGSQYF. DNA for the CDR3: TGTGCCAGCAGCCAAACAGACGCAGGTTCGCAGTACTTC.

The chain uses TRBV5-6 and TRBJ2-5, with unresolved D. The germline V gene has CDR1 SGHDT and CDR2 YYEEEE. Deletions cut 0 bases from V and 0 bases from J, with 6 bases between. The CDR3 has 14 residues. The CDR3, as DNA: TGTGCCAGCAGCTTGGGAGCGTACCAAGAGACCCAGTACTTC. Amino acids: CASSLGAYQETQYF. Full variable domain (rest looked up from reference TRBV5-6 and TRBJ2-5): DAGVTQSPTHLIKTRGQQVTLRCSPKSGHDTVSWYQQALGQGPQFIFQYYEEEERQRGNFPDRFSGHQFPNYSSELNVNALLLGDSALYLCASSLGAYQETQYFGPGTRLLVL.

The rearrangement joins TRBV28 to TRBJ2-7; 8 positions match TRBD2. The CDR3 covers 14 residues. V was pared by 2 bases and J by 2 bases, with 2 bases of the junction left unmatched. The germline V gene has CDR1 MDHEN and CDR2 SYDVKM. The CDR3 DNA sequence: TGTGCCAGCAGTTTACTGCGGGGGGCCTACGAGCAGTACTTC. Its translation is CASSLLRGAYEQYF.

The CDR3 here is CASNERGRETQYF. CDR3 nucleotides: TGTGCCAGTAACGAGCGAGGGAGGGAGACCCAGTACTTC. This chain uses TRBV19 with TRBJ2-5; D is perhaps TRBD2 (6 bases). CDR1 is LNHDA, CDR2 SQIVND, per germline (reference sequence). V was clipped by 7 bases and J by 5 bases, with 14 bases between them. This CDR3 region has 13 residues.

The sample holds a few counts of this clone. V gene TRBV7-6 combines with J gene TRBJ1-6; TRBD1 matches 7 bases. The germline V gene encodes CDR1 SGHVS and CDR2 FNYEAQ. After removal of 5 bases from V and 6 bases from J, the junction contained 7 bases not matched to a gene. The CDR3 runs to 15 residues. The CDR3 loop reads CASSPDRVVNSPLHF. The CDR3 region has the DNA TGTGCCAGCAGCCCCGACAGGGTAGTTAATTCACCCCTCCACTTT.